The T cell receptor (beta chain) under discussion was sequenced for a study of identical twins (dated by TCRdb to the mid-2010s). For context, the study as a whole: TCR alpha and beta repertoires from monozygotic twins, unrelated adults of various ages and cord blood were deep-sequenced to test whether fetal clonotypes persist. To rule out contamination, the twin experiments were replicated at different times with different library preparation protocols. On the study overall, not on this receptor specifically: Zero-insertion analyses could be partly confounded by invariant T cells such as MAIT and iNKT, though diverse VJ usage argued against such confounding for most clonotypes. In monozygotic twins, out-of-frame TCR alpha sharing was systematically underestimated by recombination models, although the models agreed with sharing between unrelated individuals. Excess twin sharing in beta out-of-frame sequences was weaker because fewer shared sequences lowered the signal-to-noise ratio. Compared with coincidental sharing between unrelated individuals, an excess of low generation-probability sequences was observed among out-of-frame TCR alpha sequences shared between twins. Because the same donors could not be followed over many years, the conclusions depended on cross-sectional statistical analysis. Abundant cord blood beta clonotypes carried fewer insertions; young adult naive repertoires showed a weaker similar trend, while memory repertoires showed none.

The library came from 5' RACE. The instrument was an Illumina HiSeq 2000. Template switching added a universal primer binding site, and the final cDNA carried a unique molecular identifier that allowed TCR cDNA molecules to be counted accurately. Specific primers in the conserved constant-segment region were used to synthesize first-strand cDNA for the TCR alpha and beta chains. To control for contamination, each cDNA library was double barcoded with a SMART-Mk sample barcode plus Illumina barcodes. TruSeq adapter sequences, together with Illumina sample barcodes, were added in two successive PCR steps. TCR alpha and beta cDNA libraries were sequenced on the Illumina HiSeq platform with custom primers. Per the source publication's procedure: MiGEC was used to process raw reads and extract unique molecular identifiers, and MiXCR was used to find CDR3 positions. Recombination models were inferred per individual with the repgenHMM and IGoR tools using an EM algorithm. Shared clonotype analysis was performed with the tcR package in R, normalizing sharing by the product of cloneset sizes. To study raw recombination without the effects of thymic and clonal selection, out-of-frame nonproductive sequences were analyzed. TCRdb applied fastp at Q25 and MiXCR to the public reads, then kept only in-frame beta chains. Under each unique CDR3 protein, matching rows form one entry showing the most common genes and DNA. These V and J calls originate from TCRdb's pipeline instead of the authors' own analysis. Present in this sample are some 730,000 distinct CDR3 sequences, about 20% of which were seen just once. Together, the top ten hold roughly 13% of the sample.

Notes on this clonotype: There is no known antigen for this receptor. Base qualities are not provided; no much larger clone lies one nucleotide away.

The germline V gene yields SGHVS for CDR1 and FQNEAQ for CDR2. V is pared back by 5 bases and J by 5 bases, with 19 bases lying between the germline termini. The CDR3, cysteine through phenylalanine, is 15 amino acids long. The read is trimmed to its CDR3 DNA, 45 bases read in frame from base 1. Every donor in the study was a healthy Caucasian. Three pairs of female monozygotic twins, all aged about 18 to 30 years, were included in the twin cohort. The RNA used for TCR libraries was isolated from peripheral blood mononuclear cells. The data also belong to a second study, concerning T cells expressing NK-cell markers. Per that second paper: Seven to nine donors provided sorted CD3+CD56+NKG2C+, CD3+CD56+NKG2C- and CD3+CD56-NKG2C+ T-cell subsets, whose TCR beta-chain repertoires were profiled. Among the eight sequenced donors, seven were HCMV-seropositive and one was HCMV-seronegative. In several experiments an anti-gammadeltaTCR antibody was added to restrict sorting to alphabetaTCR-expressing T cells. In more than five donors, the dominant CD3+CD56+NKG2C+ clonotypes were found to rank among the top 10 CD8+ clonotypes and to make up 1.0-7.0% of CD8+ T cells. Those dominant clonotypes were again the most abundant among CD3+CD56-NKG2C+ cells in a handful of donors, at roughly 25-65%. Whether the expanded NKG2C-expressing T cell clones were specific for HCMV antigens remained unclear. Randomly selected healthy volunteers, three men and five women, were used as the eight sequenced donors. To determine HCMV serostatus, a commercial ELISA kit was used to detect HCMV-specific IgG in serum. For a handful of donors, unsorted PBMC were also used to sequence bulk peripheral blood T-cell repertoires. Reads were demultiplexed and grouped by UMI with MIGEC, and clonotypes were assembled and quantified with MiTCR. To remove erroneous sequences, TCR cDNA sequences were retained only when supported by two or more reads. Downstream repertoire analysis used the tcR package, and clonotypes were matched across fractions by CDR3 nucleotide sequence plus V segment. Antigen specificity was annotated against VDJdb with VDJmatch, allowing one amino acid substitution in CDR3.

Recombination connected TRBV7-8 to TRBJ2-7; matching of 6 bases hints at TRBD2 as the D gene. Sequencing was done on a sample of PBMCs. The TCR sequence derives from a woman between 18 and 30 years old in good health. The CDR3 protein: CASSPRGSLGHEQYF. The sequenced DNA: TGTGCCAGCAGCCCCCGGGGGTCCCTGGGGCACGAGCAGTACTTC. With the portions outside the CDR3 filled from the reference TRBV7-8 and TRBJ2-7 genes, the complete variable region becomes GAGVSQSPRYKVAKRGQDVALRCDPISGHVSLFWYQQALGQGPEFLTYFQNEAQLDKSGLPSDRFFAERPEGSVSTLKIQRTQQEDSAVYLCASSPRGSLGHEQYFGPGTRLTVT.